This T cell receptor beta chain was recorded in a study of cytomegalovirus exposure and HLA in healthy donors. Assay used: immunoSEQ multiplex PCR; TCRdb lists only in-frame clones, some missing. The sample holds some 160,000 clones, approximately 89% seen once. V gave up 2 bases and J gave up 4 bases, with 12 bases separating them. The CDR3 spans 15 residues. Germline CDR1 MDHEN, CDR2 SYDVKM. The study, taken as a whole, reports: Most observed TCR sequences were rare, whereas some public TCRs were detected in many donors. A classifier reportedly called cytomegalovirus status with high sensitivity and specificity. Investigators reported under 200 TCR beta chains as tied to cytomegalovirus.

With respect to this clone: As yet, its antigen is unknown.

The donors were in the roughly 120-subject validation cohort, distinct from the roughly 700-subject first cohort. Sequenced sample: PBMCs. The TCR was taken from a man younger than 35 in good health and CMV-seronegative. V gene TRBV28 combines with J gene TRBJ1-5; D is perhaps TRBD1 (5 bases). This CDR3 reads CASSLLGAGNQPQHF. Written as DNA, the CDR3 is TGTGCCAGCAGTTTACTAGGGGCTGGGAATCAGCCCCAGCATTTT.